This T cell receptor (beta chain) came from a study of OX40 agonist ivuxolimab in advanced cancers. Study-level background: The costimulatory receptor OX40 (CD134) was targeted by ivuxolimab, a fully human IgG2 agonistic monoclonal antibody. The paper describes the monotherapy dose-escalation part (N ≈ 51 patients) of the phase I trial of ivuxolimab. Patients were allowed to have had prior anti-PD-1, anti-PD-L1 or anti-CTLA-4 therapy, and more than 35% of the dose-escalation patients had been treated with checkpoint inhibitors. The purpose of peripheral TCRbeta sequencing was to test whether ivuxolimab changed TCR sequence diversity and led to clonal T-cell expansion. Intravenous ivuxolimab was administered to patients every 2 weeks at six dose levels: 0.01, 0.1, 0.3, 1.5, 3 and 10 mg/kg. Of the roughly 51 patients in dose escalation, some 20 had hepatocellular carcinoma, approximately 15 had melanoma, 9 had renal cell carcinoma and 9 had head and neck cancer. A male proportion of around 81% and a mean age of approximately 61 years, ranging from about 20 to 79, were recorded for the dose-escalation cohort. Partial responses occurred in three dose-escalation patients, of whom one had hepatocellular carcinoma and two had cutaneous melanoma.

Including cysteine and phenylalanine, the CDR3 has 15 amino acids. Just the 45-base CDR3 DNA is kept, in frame starting at base 1. V was cut back by 4 bases and J by 2 bases, leaving a gap of 14 bases between them. According to the germline V gene, CDR1 reads LGHNA and CDR2 reads YSLEER. Patients with a history of autoimmune disease or receiving systemic immunosuppression were excluded from the trial. Peripheral blood for TCR sequencing was collected from all dose cohorts at baseline, on cycle 4 day 1, and on cycle 7 day 1. The samples were taken from a phase I, first-in-human, multicenter, open-label dose-escalation trial of ivuxolimab. Adults with locally advanced or metastatic head and neck squamous cell, hepatocellular, melanoma or renal cell carcinoma were enrolled in the trial. Before TCR sequencing, CD4+ and CD8+ T cells were separately sorted from peripheral blood. In regard to this clone: Its antigen remains unidentified. No base quality information exists; no much larger clone differs at one position.

To sequence the TCRbeta CDR3 region, genomic DNA was isolated from the sorted cells. The immunoSEQ Assay was used to sequence the TCRbeta CDR3 regions. TCRdb mirrors the immuneACCESS table, restricted to in-frame sequences. Some clones are absent from its copies; in checked studies, under half trace to an unresolved V gene, and the reason for the others is unknown. The sample yields tens of thousands of clones; roughly nine tenths were counted once. The top ten clones comprise 0.8% to 1% of the sample. Study-level results and caveats: In the 0.1-3.0 mg/kg groups, partial responders had among the lowest normalized peripheral clonal expansion, particularly in CD8+ T cells. Low levels of normalized T-cell clonal expansion were also shown by some nonresponding patients. Clonal expansion of both CD4+ and CD8+ blood T cells was observed from baseline to week 6 at doses 0.1 to 3.0 mg/kg. The antigen specificity of the clonally expanded peripheral T cells was not determined. On average, CD8+ T cells showed more expanded clones than CD4+ T cells after ivuxolimab.

This TCR was sampled from an adult with an advanced solid tumor such as melanoma, head and neck, liver or kidney cancer. This sequence uses TRBV4-3 and TRBJ1-2; TRBD1 is a weak D gene call, 6 bases matching. Sequenced here: CD4+ or CD8+ T cells sorted from blood, sampled in a trial of the OX40 agonist ivuxolimab. The CDR3 reads CASSPREGGNYGYTF. The bases read TGCGCCAGCAGCCCTAGGGAGGGGGGCAACTATGGCTACACCTTC.